These T cell receptor beta chains were read from a single sample in a study of T-cell memory formation after mild COVID-19. TCRdb analysed the 5' RACE reads with MiXCR anew, one entry per CDR3 protein. The sample lists 280,000 or so distinct CDR3 sequences, approximately 7.6% occurring once. Sequencing was done on a sample of PBMCs or a T cell subset sorted from them (not recorded which). These receptors were obtained from a man younger than 35 who had mild COVID-19 (a few samples of this study predate the infection). Cell type and time point are not known. The CDR3 runs from the conserved cysteine through the conserved F or W. The D gene is left open where the match is weak. Only part of the rows carry a size: once, few, many, or a class if the clone is expanded.

-	many	TRBV4-3	TRBJ2-1	CASSQEHSGGALWNEQFF	TGCGCCAGCAGCCAAGAACATTCCGGGGGAGCCCTTTGGAATGAGCAGTTCTTC
-	-	TRBV7-9	TRBJ1-3	CASSLIGNTIYF	TGTGCCAGCAGCTTAATTGGTAACACCATATATTTT
-	once	TRBV6-5	TRBJ2-3	CASSYSGTGTDTQYF	TGTGCCAGCAGTTACTCGGGAACAGGCACAGATACGCAGTATTTT
-	-	TRBV4-3	TRBJ1-1	CASSRDDRTYTEAFF	TGCGCCAGCAGCCGGGACGACAGGACTTACACTGAAGCTTTCTTT
TRBD1	many	TRBV5-1	TRBJ2-3	CASSFEQGTLNTQYF	TGCGCCAGCAGCTTCGAACAGGGGACACTGAATACGCAGTATTTT
TRBD1	once	TRBV7-9	TRBJ2-1	CASSSGQGALNEQFF	TGTGCCAGCAGCTCCGGACAGGGGGCACTCAATGAGCAGTTCTTC
-	-	TRBV7-2	TRBJ1-2	CASTPSPGAIYGYTF	TGTGCCAGCACGCCATCCCCCGGGGCGATATATGGCTACACCTTC
-	many	TRBV5-1	TRBJ2-6	CASSLMAFSGANVLTF	TGCGCCAGCAGCTTGATGGCCTTCTCTGGGGCCAACGTCCTGACTTTC
-	many	TRBV5-4	TRBJ2-5	CASSLAGATETQYF	TGTGCCAGCAGCTTGGCAGGGGCGACGGAGACCCAGTACTTC
TRBD2	-	TRBV4-1	TRBJ2-2	CASSRSTSFNTGELFF	TGCGCCAGCAGCCGCTCGACTAGCTTCAACACCGGGGAGCTGTTTTTT
TRBD1	few	TRBV5-1	TRBJ2-3	CASRMDRGQDTQYF	TGCGCCAGCAGGATGGACAGGGGGCAAGATACGCAGTATTTT
TRBD1	-	TRBV5-1	TRBJ2-2	CASSASTGAGELFF	TGCGCCAGCAGCGCGTCTACAGGGGCCGGGGAGCTGTTTTTT
-	many	TRBV3-1	TRBJ2-2	CASSFTHTGELFF	TGTGCCAGCAGCTTTACTCACACCGGGGAGCTGTTTTTT
-	many	TRBV7-2	TRBJ2-1	CASSLVEWGRNEQFF	TGTGCCAGCAGCTTAGTCGAATGGGGTCGGAATGAGCAGTTCTTC
TRBD2	few	TRBV20-1	TRBJ2-5	CSASREGQETQYF	TGCAGTGCTAGCAGGGAGGGCCAAGAGACCCAGTACTTC
TRBD1	many	TRBV20-1	TRBJ1-1	CSARLPPDRENTEAFF	TGCAGTGCTAGGTTACCCCCGGACAGGGAGAACACTGAAGCTTTCTTT
TRBD2	-	TRBV3-1	TRBJ2-7	CASTGTSEQYF	TGTGCCAGCACAGGGACTAGCGAGCAGTACTTC
-	few	TRBV12-3/TRBV12-4	TRBJ2-2	CASSPAPGELFF	TGTGCCAGCAGTCCGGCCCCCGGGGAGCTGTTTTTT
-	-	TRBV18	TRBJ2-2	CASSPAHAPANTGELFF	TGTGCCAGCTCACCGGCGCATGCGCCCGCGAACACCGGGGAGCTGTTTTTT
-	-	TRBV7-2	TRBJ2-1	CDSSPGARGGPGNEQFF	TGTGACAGCAGCCCTGGAGCCAGGGGGGGGCCGGGCAATGAGCAGTTCTTC
TRBD2	many	TRBV11-1	TRBJ2-5	CASSSRDYKETQYF	TGTGCCAGCAGCTCAAGGGACTACAAAGAGACCCAGTACTTC
-	many	TRBV20-1	TRBJ2-1	CSANNVEQFF	TGCAGTGCTAACAACGTTGAGCAGTTCTTC